This is a list of T cell receptor beta chains from one sample in a study of CD8 T cells in ankylosing spondylitis. TCRdb itself ran the 5' RACE reads through MiXCR, one entry per CDR3 protein. Of about 240,000 distinct CDR3 sequences in the sample, 10% to 13% were seen once. Sequenced sample: blood, either unsorted or a sorted T cell fraction (not recorded which). These receptors were collected from a male donor with ankylosing spondylitis or in good health (not recorded which). CDR3s include the opening cysteine and the closing phenylalanine or tryptophan. The order of the fields is clone size, D gene, V gene, J gene, CDR3 protein, CDR3 DNA. The D gene is left open where the match is weak. The size field is filled for only some rows; it gives once, few, many or a size class.

clone_size: many
d_call: TRBD2
v_call: TRBV6-1
j_call: TRBJ2-1
cdr3_aa: CASSAQRGNEQFF
cdr3_nt: TGTGCCAGCAGTGCCCAGCGGGGGAATGAGCAGTTCTTC

clone_size: -
d_call: -
v_call: TRBV3-1
j_call: TRBJ1-2
cdr3_aa: CASSLSPKKGRMFGYTF
cdr3_nt: TGTGCCAGCAGCCTTTCCCCGAAGAAGGGGAGGATGTTTGGCTACACCTTC

clone_size: many
d_call: TRBD1
v_call: TRBV5-1
j_call: TRBJ1-1
cdr3_aa: CASSPQTGANTEAFF
cdr3_nt: TGCGCCAGCAGCCCGCAGACAGGGGCGAACACTGAAGCTTTCTTT

clone_size: many
d_call: TRBD1
v_call: TRBV12-3/TRBV12-4
j_call: TRBJ1-6
cdr3_aa: CASTPTGAGSPLHF
cdr3_nt: TGTGCCAGCACCCCAACAGGGGCCGGATCACCCCTCCACTTT

clone_size: -
d_call: TRBD2
v_call: TRBV5-1
j_call: TRBJ2-3
cdr3_aa: CASSLDSSGSTDTQYF
cdr3_nt: TGCGCCAGCAGCTTGGATAGTAGCGGGAGCACAGATACGCAGTATTTT

clone_size: many
d_call: -
v_call: TRBV20-1
j_call: TRBJ1-2
cdr3_aa: CSAHDTGRANYGYTF
cdr3_nt: TGCAGTGCTCACGATACAGGGCGAGCTAACTATGGCTACACCTTC

clone_size: many
d_call: -
v_call: TRBV6-1
j_call: TRBJ2-3
cdr3_aa: CASSRGAHEDTQYF
cdr3_nt: TGTGCCAGCAGTCGGGGGGCCCATGAAGATACGCAGTATTTT

clone_size: many
d_call: -
v_call: TRBV4-1
j_call: TRBJ1-5
cdr3_aa: CASSLWRDQPQHF
cdr3_nt: TGCGCCAGCAGCCTGTGGAGGGATCAGCCCCAGCATTTT

clone_size: -
d_call: -
v_call: TRBV29-1
j_call: TRBJ2-1
cdr3_aa: CSVGPLVGAEQFF
cdr3_nt: TGCAGCGTTGGCCCTCTGGTAGGGGCGGAGCAGTTCTTC

clone_size: many
d_call: -
v_call: TRBV12-3/TRBV12-4
j_call: TRBJ2-3
cdr3_aa: CASSWTDSTDTQYF
cdr3_nt: TGTGCCAGCAGTTGGACAGATAGCACAGATACGCAGTATTTT

clone_size: -
d_call: -
v_call: TRBV11-3
j_call: TRBJ1-1
cdr3_aa: CASSGGGTEAFF
cdr3_nt: TGTGCCAGCTCTGGAGGGGGCACTGAAGCTTTCTTT

clone_size: many
d_call: -
v_call: TRBV5-6
j_call: TRBJ1-2
cdr3_aa: CASSFSGAGYTF
cdr3_nt: TGTGCCAGCAGCTTTTCGGGTGCTGGCTACACCTTC

clone_size: -
d_call: TRBD1
v_call: TRBV30
j_call: TRBJ1-1
cdr3_aa: CAWSEQGRVEAFF
cdr3_nt: TGTGCCTGGAGTGAACAGGGGAGAGTTGAAGCTTTCTTT

clone_size: many
d_call: -
v_call: TRBV20-1
j_call: TRBJ1-2
cdr3_aa: CSAALRDGYTF
cdr3_nt: TGCAGTGCCGCGCTTAGGGATGGCTACACCTTC

clone_size: many
d_call: -
v_call: TRBV10-2
j_call: TRBJ1-2
cdr3_aa: CASSELGRDYTF
cdr3_nt: TGCGCCAGCAGTGAGCTGGGCCGGGACTACACCTTC

clone_size: many
d_call: TRBD1
v_call: TRBV11-2
j_call: TRBJ1-4
cdr3_aa: CASGRDSYEKLFF
cdr3_nt: TGTGCCAGCGGGCGGGACAGTTATGAAAAACTGTTTTTT

clone_size: many
d_call: -
v_call: TRBV4-1
j_call: TRBJ1-1
cdr3_aa: CASSTRGSPNTEAFF
cdr3_nt: TGCGCCAGCAGCACACGGGGGTCTCCGAACACTGAAGCTTTCTTT

clone_size: -
d_call: -
v_call: TRBV28
j_call: TRBJ2-1
cdr3_aa: CASSIYLGGSYNEQFF
cdr3_nt: TGTGCCAGCAGTATCTATTTGGGGGGCTCCTACAATGAGCAGTTCTTC

clone_size: few
d_call: TRBD2
v_call: TRBV6-5
j_call: TRBJ2-1
cdr3_aa: CASSWGLAGVSEQFF
cdr3_nt: TGTGCCAGCAGTTGGGGCCTAGCGGGAGTTAGTGAGCAGTTCTTC

clone_size: -
d_call: -
v_call: TRBV5-1
j_call: TRBJ2-1
cdr3_aa: CASSMVGDPRFF
cdr3_nt: TGCGCCAGCAGCATGGTGGGGGACCCGAGATTCTTC

clone_size: many
d_call: TRBD2
v_call: TRBV20-1
j_call: TRBJ2-3
cdr3_aa: CSARDLWGGDTQYF
cdr3_nt: TGCAGTGCTAGAGATCTTTGGGGGGGAGATACGCAGTATTTT

clone_size: many
d_call: -
v_call: TRBV29-1
j_call: TRBJ1-2
cdr3_aa: CSVGGLSYGYTF
cdr3_nt: TGCAGCGTTGGAGGGTTGTCGTATGGCTACACCTTC

clone_size: -
d_call: -
v_call: TRBV30
j_call: TRBJ2-1
cdr3_aa: CASSEEQGHPYNEQFF
cdr3_nt: TGTGCCTCGAGTGAGGAGCAGGGTCATCCCTACAATGAGCAGTTCTTC

clone_size: many
d_call: TRBD2
v_call: TRBV3-1
j_call: TRBJ2-2
cdr3_aa: CASSPGLAGVHTGELFF
cdr3_nt: TGTGCCAGCAGCCCTGGTCTAGCGGGGGTTCACACCGGGGAGCTGTTTTTT

clone_size: -
d_call: -
v_call: TRBV12-3/TRBV12-4
j_call: TRBJ2-5
cdr3_aa: CALQTWGETQYF
cdr3_nt: TGTGCCCTTCAAACCTGGGGAGAGACCCAGTACTTC

clone_size: -
d_call: -
v_call: TRBV20-1
j_call: TRBJ1-4
cdr3_aa: CSARVPTNEKLFF
cdr3_nt: TGCAGTGCTAGAGTACCAACTAATGAAAAACTGTTTTTT

clone_size: many
d_call: TRBD2
v_call: TRBV20-1
j_call: TRBJ2-1
cdr3_aa: CSARDVGSGGPWDGQFF
cdr3_nt: TGCAGTGCTAGAGATGTAGGTAGCGGGGGCCCTTGGGATGGGCAGTTCTTC

clone_size: -
d_call: -
v_call: TRBV27
j_call: TRBJ2-7
cdr3_aa: CASSLSRGARSYEQYF
cdr3_nt: TGTGCCAGCAGTTTAAGCCGGGGGGCGCGATCCTACGAGCAGTACTTC

clone_size: many
d_call: TRBD1
v_call: TRBV10-3
j_call: TRBJ1-5
cdr3_aa: CAISESSGGGNQPQHF
cdr3_nt: TGTGCCATCAGTGAGTCCTCAGGGGGCGGCAATCAGCCCCAGCATTTT

clone_size: many
d_call: -
v_call: TRBV25-1
j_call: TRBJ2-1
cdr3_aa: CASLEGDNYNEQFF
cdr3_nt: TGTGCCAGCCTCGAGGGAGATAATTACAATGAGCAGTTCTTC

clone_size: few
d_call: -
v_call: TRBV30
j_call: TRBJ2-7
cdr3_aa: CAWGLGSSYEQYF
cdr3_nt: TGTGCCTGGGGATTGGGGAGCTCCTACGAGCAGTACTTC

clone_size: many
d_call: -
v_call: TRBV12-3/TRBV12-4
j_call: TRBJ1-5
cdr3_aa: CASSFRTLNQPQHF
cdr3_nt: TGTGCCAGCAGTTTCAGGACCCTGAATCAGCCCCAGCATTTT

clone_size: many
d_call: -
v_call: TRBV5-1
j_call: TRBJ2-1
cdr3_aa: CASSAPSENEQFF
cdr3_nt: TGCGCCAGCAGCGCGCCCTCCGAGAATGAGCAGTTCTTC

clone_size: few
d_call: -
v_call: TRBV12-3/TRBV12-4
j_call: TRBJ2-5
cdr3_aa: CASSPRGNQYQETQYF
cdr3_nt: TGTGCCAGCAGTCCACGGGGTAACCAGTACCAAGAGACCCAGTACTTC

clone_size: many
d_call: -
v_call: TRBV25-1
j_call: TRBJ2-2
cdr3_aa: CASSFNWDTGELFF
cdr3_nt: TGTGCCAGCAGTTTCAATTGGGACACCGGGGAGCTGTTTTTT

clone_size: many
d_call: TRBD2
v_call: TRBV4-2
j_call: TRBJ2-7
cdr3_aa: CASSQPGTSGSYEQYF
cdr3_nt: TGTGCCAGCAGCCAACCAGGGACTAGCGGCTCCTACGAGCAGTACTTC

clone_size: many
d_call: TRBD1
v_call: TRBV29-1
j_call: TRBJ1-2
cdr3_aa: CSVGTGANGYTF
cdr3_nt: TGCAGCGTTGGGACAGGTGCAAATGGCTACACCTTC

clone_size: few
d_call: -
v_call: TRBV30
j_call: TRBJ2-3
cdr3_aa: CAWSVITDTQYF
cdr3_nt: TGTGCCTGGAGTGTAATTACAGATACGCAGTATTTT

clone_size: few
d_call: TRBD1
v_call: TRBV19
j_call: TRBJ1-5
cdr3_aa: CASMFTGGNQPQHF
cdr3_nt: TGTGCCAGTATGTTCACAGGGGGCAATCAGCCCCAGCATTTT

clone_size: many
d_call: -
v_call: TRBV3-1
j_call: TRBJ2-5
cdr3_aa: CASSPGHSQETQYF
cdr3_nt: TGTGCCAGCAGCCCCGGCCATTCCCAAGAGACCCAGTACTTC

clone_size: many
d_call: -
v_call: TRBV30
j_call: TRBJ1-5
cdr3_aa: CAWRGRGNQPQHF
cdr3_nt: TGTGCCTGGAGAGGACGGGGCAATCAGCCCCAGCATTTT

clone_size: many
d_call: TRBD1
v_call: TRBV6-1
j_call: TRBJ1-2
cdr3_aa: CASRQGASYGYTF
cdr3_nt: TGTGCCAGCCGACAGGGGGCTAGTTATGGCTACACCTTC

clone_size: few
d_call: TRBD1
v_call: TRBV7-9
j_call: TRBJ1-6
cdr3_aa: CASSLPGQDYNSPLHF
cdr3_nt: TGTGCCAGCAGCTTGCCGGGACAGGATTATAATTCACCCCTCCACTTT

clone_size: many
d_call: -
v_call: TRBV29-1
j_call: TRBJ1-1
cdr3_aa: CSVDPNTEAFF
cdr3_nt: TGCAGCGTTGACCCGAACACTGAAGCTTTCTTT

clone_size: many
d_call: -
v_call: TRBV11-2
j_call: TRBJ1-1
cdr3_aa: CASSLVAGQTEAFF
cdr3_nt: TGTGCCAGCAGCTTAGTCGCAGGGCAGACTGAAGCTTTCTTT

clone_size: many
d_call: TRBD2
v_call: TRBV5-1
j_call: TRBJ2-1
cdr3_aa: CASSFGLAGLNNEQFF
cdr3_nt: TGCGCCAGCAGCTTCGGACTAGCGGGGTTAAACAATGAGCAGTTCTTC

clone_size: many
d_call: -
v_call: TRBV25-1
j_call: TRBJ1-6
cdr3_aa: CASSDPAASSYNSPLHF
cdr3_nt: TGTGCCAGCAGTGATCCCGCCGCCAGCTCCTATAATTCACCCCTCCACTTT

clone_size: -
d_call: -
v_call: TRBV11-2
j_call: TRBJ2-7
cdr3_aa: CASSLVPQNYAQYF
cdr3_nt: TGTGCCAGCAGCTTAGTCCCCCAGAACTACGCGCAGTACTTC

clone_size: -
d_call: -
v_call: TRBV2
j_call: TRBJ2-4
cdr3_aa: CASSERGITKNIQYF
cdr3_nt: TGTGCCAGCAGTGAAAGGGGAATCACTAAAAACATTCAGTACTTC

clone_size: many
d_call: -
v_call: TRBV10-3
j_call: TRBJ2-3
cdr3_aa: CAISERQGGDTQYF
cdr3_nt: TGTGCCATCAGTGAGAGGCAGGGAGGAGATACGCAGTATTTT

clone_size: many
d_call: -
v_call: TRBV21-1
j_call: TRBJ2-7
cdr3_aa: CASSKVLPDSTSEQYF
cdr3_nt: TGTGCCAGCAGCAAAGTTTTGCCGGATTCTACGTCAGAGCAGTACTTC

clone_size: few
d_call: TRBD1
v_call: TRBV5-1
j_call: TRBJ2-1
cdr3_aa: CASSLNRGQGNEQFF
cdr3_nt: TGCGCCAGCAGCTTAAACAGGGGGCAGGGGAATGAGCAGTTCTTC

clone_size: many
d_call: -
v_call: TRBV7-9
j_call: TRBJ2-5
cdr3_aa: CASSPEGEAKETQYF
cdr3_nt: TGTGCCAGCAGCCCGGAGGGCGAGGCTAAAGAGACCCAGTACTTC

clone_size: many
d_call: TRBD2
v_call: TRBV2
j_call: TRBJ2-2
cdr3_aa: CASSESRLAGTGELFF
cdr3_nt: TGTGCCAGCAGTGAATCGAGACTAGCCGGGACCGGGGAGCTGTTTTTT

clone_size: -
d_call: -
v_call: TRBV25-1
j_call: TRBJ2-1
cdr3_aa: CASSGISAYNEQFF
cdr3_nt: TGTGCCAGCAGTGGGATTAGCGCCTACAATGAGCAGTTCTTC

clone_size: many
d_call: -
v_call: TRBV5-1
j_call: TRBJ2-1
cdr3_aa: CASSPDFGGINEQFF
cdr3_nt: TGCGCCAGCAGCCCCGACTTTGGGGGCATCAATGAGCAGTTCTTC

clone_size: many
d_call: -
v_call: TRBV7-2
j_call: TRBJ1-1
cdr3_aa: CASSLESSTEAFF
cdr3_nt: TGTGCCAGCAGCTTAGAGTCAAGCACTGAAGCTTTCTTT

clone_size: many
d_call: TRBD1
v_call: TRBV5-1
j_call: TRBJ2-1
cdr3_aa: CASSWDWTGSSYNEQFF
cdr3_nt: TGCGCCAGCAGCTGGGATTGGACAGGGAGCTCCTACAATGAGCAGTTCTTC

clone_size: few
d_call: -
v_call: TRBV6-1
j_call: TRBJ2-1
cdr3_aa: CASSNPQLDLNEQFF
cdr3_nt: TGTGCCAGCAGTAATCCCCAACTAGACCTCAATGAGCAGTTCTTC

clone_size: many
d_call: -
v_call: TRBV7-8
j_call: TRBJ2-3
cdr3_aa: CASSLVPGSDTQYF
cdr3_nt: TGTGCCAGCAGCTTAGTTCCGGGATCAGATACGCAGTATTTT